The 14 T cell receptor beta chains given below trace back to one sample, sequenced in a study of early T cells in non-severe SARS-CoV-2 infection (dated by TCRdb to about 2021). The library was obtained by 5' RACE. Sequencer: NextSeq 500. Using fastp at Q25 and MiXCR, TCRdb reprocessed the public reads and kept productive beta chains. Every CDR3 protein is listed once, alongside the most common genes and DNA of its rows. The sample records about 71,000 distinct CDR3 sequences, roughly an eighth of which are singletons. Jointly, the top ten make up about an eighth of the sample. The sequenced sample was whole blood. Receptor source: an adult who was a healthcare worker with PCR-confirmed SARS-CoV-2 infection or an uninfected control (not recorded which).

Many counts were recorded for this clonotype. The V call is TRBV28, the J call TRBJ2-1; 8 nucleotides agree with TRBD1. J gave up 3 bases and V 4 bases, and 5 bases lay outside the gene matches. The CDR3 runs to 15 residues. Germline values: CDR1 MDHEN, CDR2 SYDVKM. CDR3 loop: CASSSPGTGYNEQFF. The CDR3 DNA is TGTGCCAGCAGTTCTCCGGGGACAGGCTACAATGAGCAGTTCTTC.

The table lists this clonotype with a few counts. This sequence joins TRBV5-4 and TRBJ2-7, with TRBD1 matching over 9 bases. CDR3 size: 15 residues. J was trimmed by 8 bases and V by 4 bases; bases with no gene match: 13. Germline V gene sequence: CDR1 SGHNT, CDR2 YYREEE (reference sequence). CDR3 sequence: CASSMTGGDLGKQYF. CDR3 nucleotide sequence: TGTGCCAGCAGCATGACAGGGGGGGACCTGGGCAAGCAGTACTTC. The entire variable domain, with the rest obtained from reference TRBV5-4 and TRBJ2-7, is as follows: ETGVTQSPTHLIKTRGQQVTLRCSSQSGHNTVSWYQQALGQGPQFIFQYYREEENGRGNFPPRFSGLQFPNYSSELNVNALELDDSALYLCASSMTGGDLGKQYFGPGTRLTVT.

V gene TRBV12-3 or TRBV12-4 combines with J gene TRBJ1-2; perhaps TRBD1 as D (5 bases). The CDR3 is 14 amino acids. Trimming left V 6 bases short and J 1 base short, with 12 bases between. CDR3 amino acids: CASRPGYINYGYTF. The CDR3 DNA is TGTGCCAGCAGACCAGGGTACATTAACTATGGCTACACCTTC.

This clonotype has just a few counts. The DNA of the CDR3 is TGTGCCAGCACCCTTGGACTAGCGGGGGCGGTGGTGACCCAGTACTTC. This translates into CASTLGLAGAVVTQYF. This chain joins TRBV12-3 or TRBV12-4 and TRBJ2-5; 13 bases map to TRBD2. The trim removed 7 bases at V and 7 bases at J, leaving 12 bases unmatched. CDR3 length: 16 residues.

V gene TRBV14 combines with J gene TRBJ2-7; 12 nucleotides align to TRBD2. The CDR3 spans 15 residues. Trimming cost V 3 bases and J 7 bases; bases outside gene matches: 7. Germline CDR1 SGHDN, CDR2 FVKESK. The CDR3 here is CASSQGLAGGWEQYF. CDR3 sequence (DNA): TGTGCCAGCAGCCAGGGACTAGCGGGCGGTTGGGAGCAGTACTTC.

Only a few counts were recorded for this clonotype. The gene calls are TRBV5-5 and TRBJ1-1; 8 bases are a match to TRBD1. V lost 4 bases and J lost 1; bases outside the gene matches: 3. Germline V gene sequence: CDR1 SGHKS, CDR2 YYEKEE (reference sequence). The CDR3 is made up of 14 amino acids. CDR3 protein: CASSQTGANTEAFF. Here the CDR3 DNA reads TGTGCCAGCAGCCAGACAGGGGCGAACACTGAAGCTTTCTTT.

Written as DNA, the CDR3 is TGTGCCAGCAGCTTATCCGCGTATCAAGAGACCCAGTACTTC. This gives the protein CASSLSAYQETQYF. The V and J genes are TRBV7-9 and TRBJ2-5, with D unclear. V gave up 2 bases and J gave up 2 bases, with 9 bases separating them. The CDR3 totals 14 residues. Germline-derived CDR1 and CDR2 are SEHNR and FQNEAQ (reference sequence).

This clonotype has only a few counts. V is TRBV4-2 and J is TRBJ2-6; no clear D. The length of the CDR3 is 16 residues. Between the trimmed V and J ends, which lost 0 bases and 0 bases, there was a span of 6 bases. CDR1 and CDR2 (germline): LGHNA, YNFKEQ. CDR3 region: CASSQDRTSGANVLTF. The CDR3 nucleotides are TGTGCCAGCAGCCAAGATCGAACCTCTGGGGCCAACGTCCTGACTTTC.

This clonotype has a count of ten or more. V and J are TRBV5-1 and TRBJ2-1; D remains unclear. Per germline, CDR1 SGHRS and CDR2 YFSETQ. V lost 4 bases and J 0 bases, leaving 8 bases between the germline ends. The CDR3 covers 14 residues. The CDR3 nucleotides are TGCGCCAGCAGCCCCTCGAGCTCCTACAATGAGCAGTTCTTC. Its protein product is CASSPSSSYNEQFF.

The chain combines TRBV4-1 with TRBJ1-2; 8 bases line up with TRBD1. Germline values: CDR1 MGHRA, CDR2 YSYEKL. Trimming cost V 1 base and J 9 bases; bases outside gene matches: 10. The CDR3 extends over 15 amino acids. CDR3 nucleotide sequence: TGCGCCAGCAGCCAAGTGCTCGACAGGGGTACAAGCTACACCTTC. Protein product: CASSQVLDRGTSYTF.

The chain carries TRBV3-1 and TRBJ2-3; 10 bases map to TRBD2. The CDR3 totals 16 residues. Trimming took 5 bases from V and 2 from J; bases not matched to a gene: 7. Germline V gene lookup returns CDR1 LGHDT and CDR2 YNNKEL (reference sequence). As DNA, the CDR3 is TGTGCCAGCAGCTCATTAGCGGGGGGTCCCACAGATACGCAGTATTTT. Its protein product is CASSSLAGGPTDTQYF.

The chain carries TRBV28 and TRBJ1-5, with unresolved D. Germline V lookup: CDR1 MDHEN, CDR2 SYDVKM. With 3 bases removed from V and 9 bases from J, the gap between germline ends came to 9 bases. The CDR3 is 12 residues long. CDR3 amino acids: CASSLAGWPQHF. The CDR3 nucleotides read TGTGCCAGCAGTTTGGCCGGATGGCCCCAGCATTTT.

This clonotype was seen a handful of times. The CDR3 DNA reads TGTGCCAGCAGCTTACTGGCGGCGAACACCGGGGAGCTGTTTTTT. Protein sequence: CASSLLAANTGELFF. The gene calls are TRBV7-3 and TRBJ2-2; D unresolved. There are 15 residues in the CDR3. V was cut by 2 bases and J by 0 bases, with 7 bases left in between. Germline V CDR1 and CDR2: SGHTA, FQGTGA. Filled out from reference TRBV7-3 and TRBJ2-2, the complete variable domain reads GAGVSQTPSNKVTEKGKYVELRCDPISGHTALYWYRQSLGQGPEFLIYFQGTGAADDSGLPNDRFFAVRPEGSVSTLKIQRTERGDSAVYLCASSLLAANTGELFFGEGSRLTVL.

This clonotype was observed many times. The chain combines TRBV18 with TRBJ1-3; D remains unclear. Germline V CDR1 and CDR2: KGHSH, LQKENI. The CDR3 contains 15 residues. V dropped 2 bases and J dropped 8 bases, with 16 bases sitting between them. The DNA for the CDR3 is TGTGCCAGCTCACCATTGGCCGTCCGCGGAGACACCATATATTTT. It is translated as CASSPLAVRGDTIYF.